These 20 T cell receptor beta chains were sequenced from one sample in a study of T cell clones after liver transplantation. The table came from immunoSEQ multiplex PCR; TCRdb's copy has only in-frame clones and leaves some out. Of about 100,000 clones listed, 82% are singletons. Sequencing used CD4+ T cells from blood, obtained before liver transplant. These TCRs come from a human donor who received a liver transplant.

This chain links TRBV5-1 with TRBJ2-3; tentative D call: TRBD2 (7 bases). Germline CDR1 and CDR2: SGHRS and YFSETQ. Trimming cost V 4 bases and J 0 bases, with 18 bases left between them. The CDR3 contains 17 residues. The CDR3 here is CASSPLSRGASTDTQYF. Written as DNA, the CDR3 is TGCGCCAGCAGCCCCTTGAGCCGGGGGGCCAGCACAGATACGCAGTATTTT.

The rearrangement uses TRBV7-6 and TRBJ1-5; D is unclear. Germline V gives CDR1 SGHVS, CDR2 FNYEAQ. The CDR3 is 13 amino acids. V lost 1 base and J 4 bases, leaving 5 bases between the germline ends. The CDR3 DNA sequence: TGTGCCAGCAGCTTAGAAAGAAATCAGCCCCAGCATTTT. This codes for CASSLERNQPQHF.

This rearrangement joins TRBV7-2 to TRBJ1-5; maybe TRBD1 (5 bases). V gave up 5 bases and J gave up 6 bases, with 11 bases separating them. Germline CDR1 and CDR2: SGHTA and FQGNSA. This CDR3 spans 13 amino acids. The CDR3 nucleotides read TGTGCCAGCAGCCCAGAGGGGATTCAGCCCCAGCATTTT. It specifies CASSPEGIQPQHF.

This chain joins TRBV27 and TRBJ1-1, with D possibly TRBD1 on 5 matching bases. V was trimmed by 6 bases and J by 5 bases, leaving 16 bases between them. The CDR3 loop spans 14 amino acids. Germline loops: CDR1 MNHEY, CDR2 SMNVEV (reference sequence). The CDR3 loop reads CASRPMKRGTEAFF. In nucleotides, the CDR3 is TGTGCCAGCAGACCAATGAAGAGGGGAACTGAAGCTTTCTTT.

The chain combines TRBV6-1 with TRBJ2-7; 7 bases fit TRBD1. CDR1 and CDR2 (germline): MNHNS, SASEGT. CDR3 length equals 14 residues. V lost 7 bases to trimming and J lost 3 bases; unmatched junction nucleotides: 9. The CDR3 loop reads CASIQDRFLYEQYF. In DNA, the CDR3 is TGTGCCAGCATCCAGGACAGGTTCCTCTACGAGCAGTACTTC.

V usage is TRBV7-3 and J usage is TRBJ2-1, with TRBD1 matching over 11 bases. V lost 6 bases to trimming and J lost 9 bases; unmatched junction nucleotides: 10. This CDR3 region has 15 residues. From germline, CDR1 is SGHTA and CDR2 FQGTGA. The CDR3 reads CASSLGQGALSEQFF. The CDR3 DNA sequence: TGTGCCAGCAGTCTAGGACAGGGGGCGCTTAGTGAGCAGTTCTTC.

V and J are TRBV19 and TRBJ2-5, with 8 positions matching TRBD1. The CDR3 covers 14 residues. Germline V CDR1 and CDR2: LNHDA, SQIVND (reference sequence). V lost 5 bases and J lost 4; bases outside the gene matches: 6. The CDR3 loop is CASSPRRGLETQYF. The CDR3 DNA follows: TGTGCCAGTAGTCCCCGCAGGGGGCTAGAGACCCAGTACTTC.

This clone was found many times. This rearrangement joins TRBV4-2 to TRBJ1-2; D not resolved. V was clipped by 1 base and J by 8 bases, with 11 bases between them. Germline-derived CDR1 and CDR2 are LGHNA and YNFKEQ. This CDR3 is built from 13 residues. DNA of the CDR3: TGTGCCAGCAGCCAAGGCCCGGCGGGGGGCTACACCTTC. Translation: CASSQGPAGGYTF.

The chain is built from TRBV2 and TRBJ1-5; 10 bases match TRBD1. This CDR3 has 17 residues. V gave up 7 bases and J gave up 4 bases; unmatched junction bases: 13. Germline V CDR1 and CDR2: SNHLY, FYNNEI. DNA for the CDR3: TGTGCCAGCATGAGGGATAATCTGGGACAGGGGAATCAGCCCCAGCATTTT. Translated: CASMRDNLGQGNQPQHF. Supplemented by reference TRBV2 and TRBJ1-5, the full variable domain reads EPEVTQTPSHQVTQMGQEVILRCVPISNHLYFYWYRQILGQKVEFLVSFYNNEISEKSEIFDDQFSVERPDGSNFTLKIRSTKLEDSAMYFCASMRDNLGQGNQPQHFGDGTRLSIL.

The chain couples TRBV9 to TRBJ1-2; D uncertain. V was cut by 2 bases and J by 6 bases, with 11 bases left in between. This CDR3 has 13 amino acids. Per the germline V gene, CDR1 is SGDLS and CDR2 is YYNGEE. The CDR3 reads CASSVSGPDGYTF. For the CDR3, the DNA is TGTGCCAGCAGCGTCAGTGGCCCTGATGGCTACACCTTC.

This chain connects TRBV6-6 to TRBJ1-3; D ambiguous. This CDR3 is built from 14 residues. The V gene's germline CDR1 is MNHNY and CDR2 SVGAGI (reference sequence). Trimming shortened V by 7 bases and J by 0 bases, and 10 bases separated the two germline ends. CDR3 in amino acids: CASTGLSSGNTIYF. The CDR3 DNA is TGTGCCAGCACAGGACTGAGCTCTGGAAACACCATATATTTT.

The J gene is TRBJ1-3, the V gene TRBV11-2; 8 nucleotides agree with TRBD1. CDR1 SGHAT and CDR2 FQNNGV come from the germline V gene. The CDR3 is made up of 15 amino acids. After removal of 0 bases from V and 3 bases from J, the junction contained 1 base not matched to a gene. DNA of the CDR3: TGTGCCAGCAGCTTAGACAGGGGGCTTGGAAACACCATATATTTT. Its protein product is CASSLDRGLGNTIYF.

The chain recombines TRBV28 with TRBJ2-1; D remains ambiguous. Germline V CDR1 and CDR2: MDHEN, SYDVKM. This CDR3 has 12 amino acids. Trimming removed 6 bases at V and 5 bases at J, with 8 bases between. CDR3 in DNA: TGTGCCAGCAGAGAGGTCCACAATGAGCAGTTCTTC. It encodes CASREVHNEQFF.

The chain is built from TRBV10-3 and TRBJ2-1, with a weak D call TRBD1 (6 bases). Germline CDR1 ENHRY, CDR2 SYGVKD. This CDR3 has 14 amino acids. Trimming removed 4 bases from V and 1 base from J, with 8 bases in between. CDR3 sequence (DNA): TGTGCCATCAGTGGAGGGGGATCCTACAATGAGCAGTTCTTC. Amino acid sequence: CAISGGGSYNEQFF.

This clone was counted a single time. V is TRBV15 and J is TRBJ1-2; TRBD1 matches 7 bases. The V gene end was trimmed by 0 bases and the J gene end by 4 bases; junction bases not matched to a gene: 8. CDR3 length: 16 amino acids. CDR1 and CDR2 (germline): LNHNV, YYDKDF (reference sequence). The CDR3 sequence is CATSREDRVRLYGYTF. DNA of the CDR3: TGTGCCACCAGCAGAGAAGACAGGGTTAGACTCTATGGCTACACCTTC.

This clone was seen a handful of times. This chain uses TRBV7-2 with TRBJ1-4, with TRBD1 identical over 9 bases. V dropped 4 bases and J dropped 11; count of bases not matched to a gene: 8. CDR1 SGHTA and CDR2 FQGNSA come from the germline V gene. This CDR3 is 14 amino acids long. The CDR3 region is CASSSGTGTGKLFF. For the CDR3, the DNA is TGTGCCAGCAGCTCAGGGACAGGGACGGGGAAACTGTTTTTT.

The chain carries TRBV6-5 and TRBJ1-5; D is ambiguous. Trimming removed 4 bases at V and 3 bases at J, with 7 bases between. CDR1 is MNHEY and CDR2 is SVGAGI in the germline V gene. This CDR3 comprises 13 residues. In DNA, the CDR3 is TGTGCCAGCAGTTCATCCCCCAATCAGCCCCAGCATTTT. This encodes CASSSSPNQPQHF.

This clone was recorded a few times. The chain is built from TRBV4-1 and TRBJ1-1; D may be TRBD1 (5 bases). Trimming shortened V by 4 bases and J by 1 base, and 10 bases separated the two germline ends. This CDR3 is 14 amino acids long. Germline V gene lookup returns CDR1 MGHRA and CDR2 YSYEKL. The chain's CDR3 is CASSRQFENTEAFF. CDR3 sequence (DNA): TGCGCCAGCAGCCGACAGTTTGAGAACACTGAAGCTTTCTTT.

The V call is TRBV29-1, the J call TRBJ1-4, with a possible D match to TRBD1 (6 bases). Germline V gene sequence: CDR1 SQVTM, CDR2 ANQGSEA. The ends were cut back, 5 bases at V and 8 bases at J, with 12 bases in the middle. The CDR3 loop spans 12 amino acids. The CDR3 loop is CSVFTGAEKLFF. The DNA of the CDR3 is TGCAGCGTTTTTACGGGGGCAGAAAAACTGTTTTTT.

The chain recombines TRBV7-8 with TRBJ2-7, with a possible D match to TRBD1 (6 bases). V lost 4 bases to trimming and J lost 2 bases, with 12 bases between them. The length of the CDR3 is 14 residues. The germline CDR1 and CDR2 sequences are SGHVS and FQNEAQ. The CDR3 nucleotides read TGTGCCAGCAGCTCCCTCAGGGGTGCCTACGAGCAGTACTTC. The encoded protein is CASSSLRGAYEQYF.